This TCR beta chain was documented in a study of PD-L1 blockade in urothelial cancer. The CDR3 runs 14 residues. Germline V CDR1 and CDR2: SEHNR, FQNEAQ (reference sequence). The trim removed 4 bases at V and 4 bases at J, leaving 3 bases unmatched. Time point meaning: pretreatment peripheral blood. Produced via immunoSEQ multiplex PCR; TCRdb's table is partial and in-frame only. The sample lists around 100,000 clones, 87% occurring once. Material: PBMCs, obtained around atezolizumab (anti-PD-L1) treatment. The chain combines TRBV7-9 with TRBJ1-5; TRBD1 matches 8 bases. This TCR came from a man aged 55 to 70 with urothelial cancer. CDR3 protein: CASSSGDRNQPQHF. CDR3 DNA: TGTGCCAGCAGCTCAGGGGACAGGAATCAGCCCCAGCATTTT.